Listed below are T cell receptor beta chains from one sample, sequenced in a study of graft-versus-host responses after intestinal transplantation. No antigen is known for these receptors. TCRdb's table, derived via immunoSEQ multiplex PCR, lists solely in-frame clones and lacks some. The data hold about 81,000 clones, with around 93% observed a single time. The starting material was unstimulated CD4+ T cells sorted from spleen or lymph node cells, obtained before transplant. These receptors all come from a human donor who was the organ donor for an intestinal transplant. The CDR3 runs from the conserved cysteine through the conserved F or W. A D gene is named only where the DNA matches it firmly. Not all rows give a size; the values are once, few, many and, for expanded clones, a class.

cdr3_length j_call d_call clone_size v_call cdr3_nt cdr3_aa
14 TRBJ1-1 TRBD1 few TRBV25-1 TGTGCCAGCAGTACGACAGGGATGAACACTGAAGCTTTCTTT CASSTTGMNTEAFF
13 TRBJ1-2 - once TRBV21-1 TGTGCCAGCAGCAAGAGACAGGATTATGGCTACACCTTC CASSKRQDYGYTF
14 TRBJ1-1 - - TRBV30 TGTGCCTGGAGGAGTAAGACTGTGAACACTGAAGCTTTCTTT CAWRSKTVNTEAFF
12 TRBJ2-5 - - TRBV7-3 TGTGCCAGCAGCCAGGGGGGAGAGACCCAGTACTTC CASSQGGETQYF
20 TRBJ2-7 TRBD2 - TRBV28 TGTGCCAGCAGTTCCACCGGACTGGGTTGGACTAGCGGTACCAGTTACGAGCAGTACTTC CASSSTGLGWTSGTSYEQYF
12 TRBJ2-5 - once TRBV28 TGTGCCAGCAGTTCCGGTCGGGAGACCCAGTACTTC CASSSGRETQYF
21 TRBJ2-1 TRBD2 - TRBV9 TGTGCCAGCAGCGAGACTATTCCGGGACTAGCGGGGGGCCGCTCCTACAATGAGCAGTTCTTC CASSETIPGLAGGRSYNEQFF
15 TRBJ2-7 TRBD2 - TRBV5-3 TGTGCCAGAAGCTCCCCGGGACTAGCGGGCTACGAGCAGTACTTC CARSSPGLAGYEQYF
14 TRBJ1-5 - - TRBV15 TGTGCCACCAGCGAGGTCCGAGGGAATCAGCCCCAGCATTTT CATSEVRGNQPQHF
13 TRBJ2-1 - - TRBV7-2 TGTGCCAGCAGCTTAGGGCACTACAATGAGCAGTTCTTC CASSLGHYNEQFF
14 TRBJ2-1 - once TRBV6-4 TGTGCCAGCAGACTAGTTCCTTTTTCCCATGAGCAGTTCTTC CASRLVPFSHEQFF
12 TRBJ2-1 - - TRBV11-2 TGTGCCAGCAGCTTAGGTCTCAATGAGCAGTTCTTC CASSLGLNEQFF
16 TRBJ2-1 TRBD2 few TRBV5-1 TGCGCCAGCAGCTTGGTGGCTAGCGGGGCCTACAATGAGCAGTTCTTC CASSLVASGAYNEQFF
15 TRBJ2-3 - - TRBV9 TGTGCCAGCAGCACCCGAGGCGACAGCACAGATACGCAGTATTTT CASSTRGDSTDTQYF
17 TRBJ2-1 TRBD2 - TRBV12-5 TGTGCTAGTGGTTTGGTTTACTCGACTAGCGGCAACAATGAGCAGTTCTTC CASGLVYSTSGNNEQFF
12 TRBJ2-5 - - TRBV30 TGTGCCTGGAGTCAGGGCGGAGAGACCCAGTACTTC CAWSQGGETQYF
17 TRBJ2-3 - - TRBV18 TGTGCCAGCTCACCGGACGGTCAGGGCGTCGGCACAGATACGCAGTATTTT CASSPDGQGVGTDTQYF
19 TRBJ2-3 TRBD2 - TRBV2 TGTGCCAGCAGTGAAGGGGGGCTAGCGGGGGGTCCATTCACAGATACGCAGTATTTT CASSEGGLAGGPFTDTQYF
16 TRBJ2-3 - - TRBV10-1 TGCGCCAGCAGTGAGTCGACGACGGGGGACACAGATACGCAGTATTTT CASSESTTGDTDTQYF
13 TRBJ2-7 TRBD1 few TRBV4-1 TGCGCCAGCACCCAGGACAGGGGAGGGGAGCAGTACTTC CASTQDRGGEQYF
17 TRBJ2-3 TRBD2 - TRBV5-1 TGCGCCAGCAGCACCACCGGGACTAGCGGGTACACAGATACGCAGTATTTT CASSTTGTSGYTDTQYF
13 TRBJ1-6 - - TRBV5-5 TGTGCCAGCAGCTCAACCTCAGGGGCACCCCTCCACTTT CASSSTSGAPLHF
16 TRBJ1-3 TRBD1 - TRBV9 TGTGCCAGCAGCGGAAGGACAGGGGATTCTGGAAACACCATATATTTT CASSGRTGDSGNTIYF
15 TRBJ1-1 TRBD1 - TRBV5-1 TGCGCCAGCGTTAGACAGGGTGGGGCGAACACTGAAGCTTTCTTT CASVRQGGANTEAFF
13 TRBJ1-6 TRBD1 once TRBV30 TGTGCCTGGAGAGGGTACAGGGGCTCACCCCTCCACTTT CAWRGYRGSPLHF
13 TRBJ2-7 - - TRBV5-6 TGTGCCAGCAGCTTAATTGGGGCCTACGAGCAGTACTTC CASSLIGAYEQYF
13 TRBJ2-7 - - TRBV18 TGTGCCAGCTCACCACCCGAGAGCTACGAGCAGTACTTC CASSPPESYEQYF